This T cell receptor (beta chain) is from a study of CD8+CD57+ T cells in acquired aplastic anemia. For the study at large: Sorted cells (CD4+ and CD8+) yielded DNA amounts that averaged approximately 3 ug. Study-wide results and caveats: Some 28 CD8+ CDR3 sequences occurred in both the patients and the controls. Patients versus controls showed no significant CD8+ Simpson's diversity difference.

Investigators profiled TCR beta VDJ and CDR3 from genomic DNA template. MiXCR, run by TCRdb on the reads, gives a single entry per CDR3 protein. The sample contains roughly 100,000 distinct CDR3 sequences, around 68% of which appear only once. Flow cytometry had shown expanded CD8+CD57+ cells in the patients chosen for sequencing. The blood sampling took place in patients who had so far received no therapy. A word on this clonotype: Its specificity is unknown.

V shed 4 bases, J shed 7 bases, and the junction held 7 bases outside the gene matches. There are 14 residues in the CDR3. From germline, CDR1 is MNHEY and CDR2 SVGAGI. The origin of this receptor is a human donor with aplastic anemia. The sequencing input was sorted CD4+, CD8+, or CD8+CD57+ T cells (not recorded which) from PBMCs. V usage is TRBV6-5 and J usage is TRBJ1-2; 9 nucleotides align to TRBD1. DNA of the CDR3: TGTGCCAGCAGTTCGGGACAGGGTACGGGTGGCTACACCTTC. The encoded protein is CASSSGQGTGGYTF.